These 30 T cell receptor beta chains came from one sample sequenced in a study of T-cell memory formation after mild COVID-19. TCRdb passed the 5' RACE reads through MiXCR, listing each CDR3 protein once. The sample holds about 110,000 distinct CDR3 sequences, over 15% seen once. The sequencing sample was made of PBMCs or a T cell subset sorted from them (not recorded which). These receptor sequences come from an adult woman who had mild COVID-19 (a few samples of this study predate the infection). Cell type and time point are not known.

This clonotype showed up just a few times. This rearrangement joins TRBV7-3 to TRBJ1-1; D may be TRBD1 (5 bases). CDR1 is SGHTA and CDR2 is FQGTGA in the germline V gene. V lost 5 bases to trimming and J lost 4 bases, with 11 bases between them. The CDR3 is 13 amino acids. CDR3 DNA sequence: TGTGCCAGCAGCCAGGGTCTTCGCACTGAAGCTTTCTTT. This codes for CASSQGLRTEAFF.

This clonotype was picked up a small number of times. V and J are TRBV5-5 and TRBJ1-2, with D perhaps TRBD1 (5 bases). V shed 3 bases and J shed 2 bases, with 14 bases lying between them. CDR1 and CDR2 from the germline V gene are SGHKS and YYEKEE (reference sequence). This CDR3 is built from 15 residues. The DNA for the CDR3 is TGTGCCAGCAGCTCCGGGACCGTCCTAAACTATGGCTACACCTTC. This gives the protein CASSSGTVLNYGYTF.

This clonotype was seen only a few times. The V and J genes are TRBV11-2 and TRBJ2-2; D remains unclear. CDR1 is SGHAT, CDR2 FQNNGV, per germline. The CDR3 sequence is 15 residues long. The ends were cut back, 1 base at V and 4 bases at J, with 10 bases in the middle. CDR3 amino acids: CASSLVHQPTGELFF. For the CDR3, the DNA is TGTGCCAGCAGCTTAGTTCACCAGCCCACCGGGGAGCTGTTTTTT. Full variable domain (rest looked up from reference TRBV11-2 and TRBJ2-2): EAGVAQSPRYKIIEKRQSVAFWCNPISGHATLYWYQQILGQGPKLLIQFQNNGVVDDSQLPKDRFSAERLKGVDSTLKIQPAKLEDSAVYLCASSLVHQPTGELFFGEGSRLTVL.

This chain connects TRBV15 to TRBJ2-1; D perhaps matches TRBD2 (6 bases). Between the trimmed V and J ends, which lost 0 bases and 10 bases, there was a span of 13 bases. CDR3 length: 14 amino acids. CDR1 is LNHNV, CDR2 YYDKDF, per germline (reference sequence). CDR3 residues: CATSRDLLAGEQFF. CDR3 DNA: TGTGCCACCAGCAGAGATTTACTCGCGGGAGAGCAGTTCTTC.

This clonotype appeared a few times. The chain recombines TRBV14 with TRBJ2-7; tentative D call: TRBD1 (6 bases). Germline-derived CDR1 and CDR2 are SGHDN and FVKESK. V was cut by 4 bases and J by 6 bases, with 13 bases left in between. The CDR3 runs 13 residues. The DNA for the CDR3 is TGTGCCAGCAGCCTCGGACAGTTCGGCGAGCAGTACTTC. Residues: CASSLGQFGEQYF.

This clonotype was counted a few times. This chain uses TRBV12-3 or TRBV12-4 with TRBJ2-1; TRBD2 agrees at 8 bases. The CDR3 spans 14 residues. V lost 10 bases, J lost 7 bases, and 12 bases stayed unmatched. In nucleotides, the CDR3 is TGTGCCACCCGTGGCGGGACTAGTTTAAATGAGCAGTTCTTC. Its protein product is CATRGGTSLNEQFF.

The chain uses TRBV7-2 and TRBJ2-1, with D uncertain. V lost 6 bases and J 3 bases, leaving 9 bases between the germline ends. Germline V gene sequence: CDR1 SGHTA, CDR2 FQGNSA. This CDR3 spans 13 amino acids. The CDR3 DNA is TGTGCCAGCAGTGACTCAAACTACAATGAGCAGTTCTTC. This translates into CASSDSNYNEQFF. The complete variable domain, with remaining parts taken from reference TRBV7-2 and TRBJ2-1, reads GAGVSQSPSNKVTEKGKDVELRCDPISGHTALYWYRQSLGQGLEFLIYFQGNSAPDKSGLPSDRFSAERTGGSVSTLTIQRTQQEDSAVYLCASSDSNYNEQFFGPGTRLTVL.

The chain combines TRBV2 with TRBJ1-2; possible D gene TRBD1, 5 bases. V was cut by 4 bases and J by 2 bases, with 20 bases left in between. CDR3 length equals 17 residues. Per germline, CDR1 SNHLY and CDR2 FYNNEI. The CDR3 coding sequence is TGTGCCAGCAGTGTCCCCCGAACCGGGACCATCAACTATGGCTACACCTTC. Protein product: CASSVPRTGTINYGYTF.

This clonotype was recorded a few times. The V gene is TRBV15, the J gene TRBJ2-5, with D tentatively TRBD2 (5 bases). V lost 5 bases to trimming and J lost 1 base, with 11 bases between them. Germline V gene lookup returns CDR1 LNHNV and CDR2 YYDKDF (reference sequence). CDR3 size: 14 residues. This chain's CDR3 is CATSGREFQETQYF. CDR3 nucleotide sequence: TGTGCCACCAGCGGACGGGAATTCCAAGAGACCCAGTACTTC.

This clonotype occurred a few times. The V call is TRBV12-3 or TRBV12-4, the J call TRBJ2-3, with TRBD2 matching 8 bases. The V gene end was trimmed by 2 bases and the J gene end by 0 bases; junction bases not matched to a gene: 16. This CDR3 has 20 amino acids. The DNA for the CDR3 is TGTGCCAGCAGTTTACACCCCACCCCTAGCGGGTCAGTTAGCACAGATACGCAGTATTTT. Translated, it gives CASSLHPTPSGSVSTDTQYF.

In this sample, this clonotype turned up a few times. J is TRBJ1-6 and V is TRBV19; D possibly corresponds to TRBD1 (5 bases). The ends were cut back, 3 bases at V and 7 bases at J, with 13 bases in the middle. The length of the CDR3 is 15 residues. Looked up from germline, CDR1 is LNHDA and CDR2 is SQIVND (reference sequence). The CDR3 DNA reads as TGTGCCAGTAGTATGCCTTGGGACGGGAATTCACCCCTCCACTTT. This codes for CASSMPWDGNSPLHF.

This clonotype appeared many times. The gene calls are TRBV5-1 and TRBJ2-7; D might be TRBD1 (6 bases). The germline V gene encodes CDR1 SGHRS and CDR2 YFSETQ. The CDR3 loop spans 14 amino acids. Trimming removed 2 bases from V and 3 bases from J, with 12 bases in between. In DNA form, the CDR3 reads TGCGCCAGCAGCTTCAGGGGTAGTAGCTACGAGCAGTACTTC. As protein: CASSFRGSSYEQYF.

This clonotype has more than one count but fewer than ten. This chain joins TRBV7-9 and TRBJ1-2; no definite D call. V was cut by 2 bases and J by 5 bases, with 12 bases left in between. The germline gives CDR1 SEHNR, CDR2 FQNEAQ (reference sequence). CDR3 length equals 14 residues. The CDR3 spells CASSLTATPYGYTF. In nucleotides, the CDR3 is TGTGCCAGCAGCTTAACCGCTACGCCTTATGGCTACACCTTC.

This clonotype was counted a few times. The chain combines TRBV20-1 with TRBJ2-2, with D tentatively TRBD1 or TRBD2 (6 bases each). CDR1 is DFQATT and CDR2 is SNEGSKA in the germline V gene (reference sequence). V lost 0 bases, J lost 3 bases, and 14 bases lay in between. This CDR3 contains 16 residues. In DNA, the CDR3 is TGCAGTGCTAGAGATGAGGGGGGTTGGGACACCGGGGAGCTGTTTTTT. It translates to CSARDEGGWDTGELFF.

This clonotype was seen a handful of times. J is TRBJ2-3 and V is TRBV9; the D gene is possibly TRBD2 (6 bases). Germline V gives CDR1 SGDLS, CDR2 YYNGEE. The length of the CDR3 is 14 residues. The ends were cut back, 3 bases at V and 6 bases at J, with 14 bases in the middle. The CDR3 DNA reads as TGTGCCAGCAGCGGAGGGACTTATGGGGATACGCAGTATTTT. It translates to CASSGGTYGDTQYF.

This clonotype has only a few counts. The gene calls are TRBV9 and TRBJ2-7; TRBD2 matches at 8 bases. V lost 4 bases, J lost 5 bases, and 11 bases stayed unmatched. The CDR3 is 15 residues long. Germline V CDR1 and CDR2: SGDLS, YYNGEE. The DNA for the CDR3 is TGTGCCAGCAGCCCTCGAGAGGTAGCGGGGAACGAGCAGTACTTC. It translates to CASSPREVAGNEQYF.

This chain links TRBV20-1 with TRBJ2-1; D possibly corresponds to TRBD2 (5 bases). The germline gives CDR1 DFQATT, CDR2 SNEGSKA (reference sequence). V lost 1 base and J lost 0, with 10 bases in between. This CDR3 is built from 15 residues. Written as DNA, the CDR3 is TGCAGTGCTAGAGGGAGGAGTTACTCCTACAATGAGCAGTTCTTC. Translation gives CSARGRSYSYNEQFF.

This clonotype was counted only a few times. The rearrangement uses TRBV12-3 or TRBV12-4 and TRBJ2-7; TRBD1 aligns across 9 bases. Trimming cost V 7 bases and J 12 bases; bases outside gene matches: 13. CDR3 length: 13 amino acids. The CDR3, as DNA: TGTGCCAGCACCCTCGGGACAGGGCCTTTAATGTACTTC. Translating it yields CASTLGTGPLMYF.

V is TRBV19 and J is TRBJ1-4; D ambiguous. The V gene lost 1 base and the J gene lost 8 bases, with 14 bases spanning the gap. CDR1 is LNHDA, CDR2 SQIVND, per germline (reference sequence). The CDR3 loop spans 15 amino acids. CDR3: CASSIVYMSQEKLFF. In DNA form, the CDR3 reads TGTGCCAGTAGTATAGTCTACATGAGTCAAGAAAAACTGTTTTTT. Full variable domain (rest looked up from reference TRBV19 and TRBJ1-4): DGGITQSPKYLFRKEGQNVTLSCEQNLNHDAMYWYRQDPGQGLRLIYYSQIVNDFQKGDIAEGYSVSREKKESFPLTVTSAQKNPTAFYLCASSIVYMSQEKLFFGSGTQLSVL.

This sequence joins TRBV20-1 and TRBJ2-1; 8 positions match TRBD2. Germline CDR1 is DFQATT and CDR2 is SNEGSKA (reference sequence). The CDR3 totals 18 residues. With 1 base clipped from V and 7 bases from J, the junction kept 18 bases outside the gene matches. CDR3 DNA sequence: TGCAGTGCTAGAGCATCCCTCGTTCCTGGCGGGGGGCCTAATGAGCAGTTCTTC. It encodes CSARASLVPGGGPNEQFF.

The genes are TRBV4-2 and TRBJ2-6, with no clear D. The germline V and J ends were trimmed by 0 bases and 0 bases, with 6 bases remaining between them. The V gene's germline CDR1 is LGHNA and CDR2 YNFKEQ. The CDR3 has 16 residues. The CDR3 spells CASSQEVFSGANVLTF. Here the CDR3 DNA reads TGTGCCAGCAGCCAAGAAGTCTTCTCTGGGGCCAACGTCCTGACTTTC.

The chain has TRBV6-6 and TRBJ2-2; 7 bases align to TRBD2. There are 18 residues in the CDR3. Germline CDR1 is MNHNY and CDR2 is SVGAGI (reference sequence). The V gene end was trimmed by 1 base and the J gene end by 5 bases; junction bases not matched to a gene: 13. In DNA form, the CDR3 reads TGTGCCAGCAGTTACTTCCCGGCTGGGAGGGCCAGTACCGGGGAGCTGTTTTTT. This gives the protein CASSYFPAGRASTGELFF.

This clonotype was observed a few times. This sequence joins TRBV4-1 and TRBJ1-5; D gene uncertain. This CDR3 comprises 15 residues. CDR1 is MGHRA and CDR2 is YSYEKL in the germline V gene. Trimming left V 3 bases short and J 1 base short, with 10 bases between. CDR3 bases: TGCGCCAGCAGCCAGGCCCAGGCGAGCAATCAGCCCCAGCATTTT. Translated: CASSQAQASNQPQHF.

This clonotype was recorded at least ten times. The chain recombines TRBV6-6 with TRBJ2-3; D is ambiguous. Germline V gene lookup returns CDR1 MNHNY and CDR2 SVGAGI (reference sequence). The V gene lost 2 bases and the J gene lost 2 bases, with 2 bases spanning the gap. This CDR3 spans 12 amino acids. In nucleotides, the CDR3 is TGTGCCAGCAGTTACACCACAGATACGCAGTATTTT. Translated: CASSYTTDTQYF.

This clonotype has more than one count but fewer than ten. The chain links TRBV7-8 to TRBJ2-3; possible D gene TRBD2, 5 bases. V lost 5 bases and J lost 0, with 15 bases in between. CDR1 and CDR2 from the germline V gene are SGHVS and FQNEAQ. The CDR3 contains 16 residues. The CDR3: CASSHGPADSTDTQYF. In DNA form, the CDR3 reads TGTGCCAGCAGCCATGGACCAGCGGATAGCACAGATACGCAGTATTTT. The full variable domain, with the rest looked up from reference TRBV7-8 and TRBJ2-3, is GAGVSQSPRYKVAKRGQDVALRCDPISGHVSLFWYQQALGQGPEFLTYFQNEAQLDKSGLPSDRFFAERPEGSVSTLKIQRTQQEDSAVYLCASSHGPADSTDTQYFGPGTRLTVL.

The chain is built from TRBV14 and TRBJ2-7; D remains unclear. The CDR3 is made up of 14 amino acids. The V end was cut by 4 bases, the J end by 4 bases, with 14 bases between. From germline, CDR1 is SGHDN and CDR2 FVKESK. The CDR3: CASSRPGRPYEQYF. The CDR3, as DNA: TGTGCCAGCAGCCGACCCGGACGGCCGTACGAGCAGTACTTC.

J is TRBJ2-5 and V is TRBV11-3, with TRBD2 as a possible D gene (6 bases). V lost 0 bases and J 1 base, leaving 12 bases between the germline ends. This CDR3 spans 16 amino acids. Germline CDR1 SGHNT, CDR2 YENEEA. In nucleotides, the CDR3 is TGTGCCAGCAGCTTAGAGGGACTGGGCACCCAAGAGACCCAGTACTTC. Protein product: CASSLEGLGTQETQYF.

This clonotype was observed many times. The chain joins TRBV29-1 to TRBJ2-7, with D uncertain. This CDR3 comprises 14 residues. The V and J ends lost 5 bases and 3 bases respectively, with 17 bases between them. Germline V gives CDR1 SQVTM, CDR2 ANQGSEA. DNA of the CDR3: TGCAGCGTTTTGGCAACAGACTCCGGCTACGAGCAGTACTTC. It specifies CSVLATDSGYEQYF.

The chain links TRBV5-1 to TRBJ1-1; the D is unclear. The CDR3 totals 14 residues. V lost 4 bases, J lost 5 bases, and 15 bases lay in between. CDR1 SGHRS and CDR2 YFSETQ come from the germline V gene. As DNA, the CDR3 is TGCGCCAGCAGCAGGACCTTGGGGTGGACTGAAGCTTTCTTT. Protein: CASSRTLGWTEAFF.

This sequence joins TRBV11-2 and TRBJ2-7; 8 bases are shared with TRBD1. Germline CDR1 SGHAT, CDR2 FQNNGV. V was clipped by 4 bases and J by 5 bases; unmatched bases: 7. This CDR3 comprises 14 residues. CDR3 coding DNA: TGTGCCAGCAGCTCCCACGGACAGGGTGACGAGCAGTACTTC. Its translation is CASSSHGQGDEQYF.